This T cell receptor (beta chain) comes out of a study of T cell repertoires in ileal Crohn's disease. Study in general: All patients had surgery for stricturing (approximately 60%) or penetrating (39%) disease.

Study observations and caveats: All patients with clonality above 26.8% had endoscopic recurrence.

For this clone: The antigen is undetermined.

The data were produced by immunoSEQ multiplex PCR, yet TCRdb's version contains in-frame clones alone and is incomplete. The table lists about 5,500 clones, under 90% of them singletons. The CDR3 extends over 15 amino acids. Germline V gene data show CDR1 as SGHVS and CDR2 as FQNEAQ. With 5 bases clipped from V and 7 bases from J, the junction kept 7 bases outside the gene matches. The chain combines TRBV7-8 with TRBJ1-6; TRBD1 matches at 8 bases. Material: ileal tissue. The clonotype originates from an adult with Crohn's disease. The CDR3 sequence is CASSTSGTGNSPLHF. The CDR3 coding sequence is TGTGCCAGCAGCACCTCCGGGACAGGAAATTCACCCCTCCACTTT.